One sample yielded the 31 T cell receptor beta chains listed below, sequenced in a study of cytomegalovirus exposure and HLA in healthy donors. Researchers ran the PCR with 60 Vbeta and 13 Jbeta primers. This table comes from immunoSEQ multiplex PCR, and its TCRdb copy is limited to in-frame clones, with some not included. The sample carries about 160,000 clones, 65% to 85% recorded once. Sample: PBMCs. Receptor source: a middle-aged man in good health and CMV-seropositive.

The chain joins TRBV2 to TRBJ2-2; 10 nucleotides agree with TRBD1. V lost 4 bases, J lost 1 base, and 0 bases stayed unmatched. The germline gives CDR1 SNHLY, CDR2 FYNNEI. The CDR3 is 15 residues long. CDR3 nucleotides: TGTGCCAGCAGTGGGACAGGGGGGAACACCGGGGAGCTGTTTTTT. The encoded protein is CASSGTGGNTGELFF. Full variable domain (outside the CDR3, taken from reference TRBV2 and TRBJ2-2): EPEVTQTPSHQVTQMGQEVILRCVPISNHLYFYWYRQILGQKVEFLVSFYNNEISEKSEIFDDQFSVERPDGSNFTLKIRSTKLEDSAMYFCASSGTGGNTGELFFGEGSRLTVL.

This chain connects TRBV9 to TRBJ1-4; TRBD1 matches 8 bases. The CDR3 contains 14 residues. CDR1 SGDLS and CDR2 YYNGEE come from the germline V gene. V trimming: 3 bases; J trimming: 8 bases; junction bases outside the gene matches: 6. For the CDR3, the DNA is TGTGCCAGCAGCGCGGACAGGGCTGGGGAAAAACTGTTTTTT. This gives the protein CASSADRAGEKLFF.

This clone was observed a few times. The gene calls are TRBV6-6 and TRBJ2-2; D gene unclear. In germline, CDR1 is MNHNY, CDR2 SVGAGI (reference sequence). Trimming removed 8 bases from V and 7 bases from J, with 5 bases in between. The CDR3 spans 10 residues. CDR3 region: CASGGGELFF. CDR3 coding DNA: TGTGCCAGCGGCGGCGGGGAGCTGTTTTTT.

The chain recombines TRBV7-2 with TRBJ1-2, with D perhaps matching TRBD1 (6 bases). With 3 bases removed from V and 8 bases from J, the gap between germline ends came to 19 bases. Germline V lookup: CDR1 SGHTA, CDR2 FQGNSA. The CDR3 has 15 residues. CDR3 in amino acids: CASSLSGGLRRGYTF. The CDR3 DNA reads TGTGCCAGCAGCTTGAGCGGGGGGCTAAGGAGAGGCTACACCTTC.

The chain is built from TRBV6-5 and TRBJ2-1; D might be TRBD2 (6 bases). The CDR3 loop spans 13 amino acids. Trimming left V 7 bases short and J 6 bases short, with 13 bases between. The germline V gene encodes CDR1 MNHEY and CDR2 SVGAGI. Here the CDR3 reads CASTAWGGNEQFF. CDR3 DNA sequence: TGTGCCAGCACCGCCTGGGGAGGCAATGAGCAGTTCTTC.

The rearrangement joins TRBV12-5 to TRBJ2-3, with TRBD2 matching 8 bases. Trimming removed 1 base from V and 6 bases from J; junction bases left unmatched: 3. Germline lookup yields CDR1 LGHNT and CDR2 FRNRAP. This CDR3 has 14 amino acids. The CDR3, as DNA: TGTGCTAGTGGTTTGGGACTAGCGATGGATACGCAGTATTTT. This encodes CASGLGLAMDTQYF.

The V call is TRBV5-1, the J call TRBJ2-2; maybe TRBD1 (5 bases). CDR3 length equals 14 residues. Deletions cut 3 bases from V and 6 bases from J, with 12 bases between. The germline V gene has CDR1 SGHRS and CDR2 YFSETQ. The CDR3 region has the DNA TGCGCCAGCAGCTCCTCAGGGCCCGCCGGGGAGCTGTTTTTT. This encodes CASSSSGPAGELFF.

This chain connects TRBV6-1 to TRBJ1-5, with D perhaps matching TRBD1 (5 bases). The CDR3 covers 15 residues. Germline loops: CDR1 MNHNS, CDR2 SASEGT. Trimming stripped 3 bases from V and 3 bases from J, with 12 bases between. CDR3 amino acids: CASSDRGAANQPQHF. The CDR3 DNA follows: TGTGCCAGCAGTGATCGCGGGGCCGCCAATCAGCCCCAGCATTTT.

About this clone itself: The sample holds other DNA sequences that translate to the same CDR3. This chain connects TRBV6-5 to TRBJ2-1; 11 nucleotides align to TRBD1. V lost 6 bases and J lost 6; bases outside the gene matches: 7. The CDR3 totals 15 residues. Germline CDR1 is MNHEY and CDR2 is SVGAGI. This CDR3 is CASRPGQGAVNEQFF. The CDR3 coding sequence is TGTGCCAGCAGACCCGGACAGGGGGCTGTCAATGAGCAGTTCTTC.

The V and J genes are TRBV5-1 and TRBJ1-5, with D maybe TRBD1 (5 bases). The CDR3 spans 15 residues. Trimming stripped 1 base from V and 6 bases from J, with 14 bases between. CDR1 is SGHRS and CDR2 is YFSETQ in the germline V gene. CDR3 DNA: TGCGCCAGCAGCTTGTTTGCAGGGTCGGGTCAGCCCCAGCATTTT. Translation: CASSLFAGSGQPQHF.

This clone occurred a few times. The V gene is TRBV7-2, the J gene TRBJ1-1; a possible D gene is TRBD1 (5 bases). Per germline, CDR1 SGHTA and CDR2 FQGNSA. Trimming took 2 bases from V and 5 from J, leaving 12 bases between them. CDR3 length: 14 amino acids. CDR3 amino acids: CASSLSGGWTEAFF. Written as DNA, the CDR3 is TGTGCCAGCAGCTTATCGGGGGGGTGGACTGAAGCTTTCTTT.

V is TRBV30 and J is TRBJ2-7, with 9 bases fitting TRBD1. CDR1 is GTSNPN, CDR2 SVGIG, per germline (reference sequence). V lost 7 bases to trimming and J lost 4 bases; unmatched junction nucleotides: 11. CDR3 size: 14 residues. CDR3 residues: CAFLPGQGSYEQYF. The CDR3 region has the DNA TGTGCCTTCCTCCCGGGACAGGGTTCTTACGAGCAGTACTTC. Full variable domain (outside the CDR3, taken from reference TRBV30 and TRBJ2-7): SQTIHQWPATLVQPVGSPLSLECTVEGTSNPNLYWYRQAAGRGLQLLFYSVGIGQISSEVPQNLSASRPQDRQFILSSKKLLLSDSGFYLCAFLPGQGSYEQYFGPGTRLTVT.

This clone has only a few counts. The chain couples TRBV2 to TRBJ2-7; possible D gene TRBD1, 5 bases. V lost 6 bases and J lost 4, with 10 bases in between. The CDR3 sequence is 12 residues long. Germline V CDR1 and CDR2: SNHLY, FYNNEI. The CDR3 DNA reads TGTGCCAGCAGCACCGACAGTTACGAGCAGTACTTC. It translates to CASSTDSYEQYF.

This clone showed up just once. The chain joins TRBV5-1 to TRBJ1-1; tentative D call: TRBD1 (6 bases). The V and J ends lost 4 bases and 5 bases respectively, with 6 bases between them. This CDR3 is 11 amino acids long. Germline CDR1 and CDR2: SGHRS and YFSETQ. This chain's CDR3 is CASSQGTEAFF. The CDR3 region has the DNA TGCGCCAGCAGCCAGGGGACTGAAGCTTTCTTT. Supplemented by reference TRBV5-1 and TRBJ1-1, the full variable domain reads KAGVTQTPRYLIKTRGQQVTLSCSPISGHRSVSWYQQTPGQGLQFLFEYFSETQRNKGNFPGRFSGRQFSNSRSEMNVSTLELGDSALYLCASSQGTEAFFGQGTRLTVV.

V and J are TRBV5-8 and TRBJ2-5; TRBD1 matches at 7 bases. The V and J ends lost 3 bases and 4 bases, in that order; junction bases with no gene match: 9. The length of the CDR3 is 15 residues. The germline CDR1 and CDR2 sequences are SGHTS and YDEGEE. The CDR3: CASSWPGAGGETQYF. CDR3 DNA: TGTGCCAGCAGCTGGCCCGGGGCAGGGGGAGAGACCCAGTACTTC.

This rearrangement joins TRBV6-5 to TRBJ2-7; D is possibly TRBD1 (6 bases). V gave up 7 bases and J gave up 5 bases, with 18 bases separating them. The germline gives CDR1 MNHEY, CDR2 SVGAGI. The CDR3 sequence is 14 residues long. The CDR3 region is CASKGESEGNEQYF. CDR3 bases: TGTGCCAGCAAGGGGGAATCGGAAGGAAACGAGCAGTACTTC.

With respect to this clone: The same CDR3 can be traced to other DNA sequences in this sample. V usage is TRBV7-9 and J usage is TRBJ1-1, with TRBD1 identical over 8 bases. CDR1 is SEHNR, CDR2 FQNEAQ, per germline (reference sequence). V was clipped by 5 bases and J by 1 base; unmatched bases: 3. This CDR3 has 14 residues. The CDR3 sequence is CASSLTGGNTEAFF. As DNA, the CDR3 is TGTGCCAGCAGCCTTACAGGGGGGAACACTGAAGCTTTCTTT.

The chain uses TRBV13 and TRBJ2-6; TRBD1 agrees at 8 bases. J gave up 0 bases and V 3 bases, and 4 bases lay outside the gene matches. The germline CDR1 and CDR2 sequences are PRHDT and FYEKMQ (reference sequence). The CDR3 length is 17 residues. Here the CDR3 DNA reads TGTGCCAGCAGCTTCGGACAGGGAATCTCTGGGGCCAACGTCCTGACTTTC. Its translation: CASSFGQGISGANVLTF.

As to this clone: An end of the junction does not agree with germline; a read error may underlie this. The chain links TRBV11-2 to TRBJ2-1; D not resolved. This CDR3 comprises 12 residues. CDR1 and CDR2 (germline): SGHAT, FQNNGV. The chain's CDR3 is CASSLAYNEQFF. The CDR3 DNA follows: TGTGCCAGCAGCTTAGCCTATAATGAGCAGTTCTTC.

This rearrangement joins TRBV6-6 to TRBJ2-5, with 7 bases matching TRBD1. TRBJ2-7 explains the end of the DNA better; the J call may be wrong. The CDR3 runs to 14 residues. CDR1 is MNHNY, CDR2 SVGAGI, per germline (reference sequence). The CDR3 DNA sequence: TGTGCCAGCAGCTCGGCCCAGACAGGGAACGAGCAGTACTTC. Translation gives CASSSAQTGNEQYF.

The CDR3 nucleotides are TGTGCCAGCAGCCCCCAACCAAGACAGGGAGAGTACTTC. It translates to CASSPQPRQGEYF. The V call is TRBV7-9, the J call TRBJ2-7, with TRBD1 matching 7 bases. J lost 11 bases, V lost 5 bases, and 12 bases had no gene match. The CDR3 runs to 13 residues. Germline values: CDR1 SEHNR, CDR2 FQNEAQ (reference sequence).

The chain recombines TRBV11-2 with TRBJ2-7, with TRBD2 as a possible D gene (6 bases). CDR1 is SGHAT and CDR2 is FQNNGV in the germline V gene. V was clipped by 5 bases and J by 2 bases, with 13 bases between them. The CDR3 is made up of 14 amino acids. The CDR3 region is CASSPRGAAYEQYF. In DNA, the CDR3 is TGTGCCAGCAGCCCGCGGGGCGCTGCCTACGAGCAGTACTTC.

The genes are TRBV5-1 and TRBJ2-6, with TRBD1 matching 9 bases. V lost 2 bases to trimming and J lost 3 bases; unmatched junction nucleotides: 9. Per germline, CDR1 SGHRS and CDR2 YFSETQ. The CDR3 covers 18 residues. The CDR3 DNA reads TGCGCCAGCAGCTTCACCGGGACAGGGTTGGATGGGGCCAACGTCCTGACTTTC. Protein product: CASSFTGTGLDGANVLTF.

V usage is TRBV6-5 and J usage is TRBJ1-1; 7 nucleotides line up with TRBD1. The CDR3 spans 15 residues. Germline V gene sequence: CDR1 MNHEY, CDR2 SVGAGI. Unmatched junction bases numbered 8, after V lost 6 bases and J lost 1 base. CDR3 loop: CASRRTGQPNTEAFF. The CDR3 DNA reads TGTGCCAGCAGAAGAACGGGACAGCCGAACACTGAAGCTTTCTTT.

This clone was seen just once. The rearrangement joins TRBV5-1 to TRBJ2-7, with D tentatively TRBD1 (5 bases). CDR3 length: 13 residues. Trimming stripped 5 bases from V and 0 bases from J, with 9 bases between. The V gene's germline CDR1 is SGHRS and CDR2 YFSETQ. The CDR3 region is CASRAGHSYEQYF. DNA of the CDR3: TGCGCCAGCAGGGCAGGGCACTCCTACGAGCAGTACTTC. Drawing the rest from reference TRBV5-1 and TRBJ2-7, the complete variable domain is KAGVTQTPRYLIKTRGQQVTLSCSPISGHRSVSWYQQTPGQGLQFLFEYFSETQRNKGNFPGRFSGRQFSNSRSEMNVSTLELGDSALYLCASRAGHSYEQYFGPGTRLTVT.

V is TRBV5-6 and J is TRBJ2-2, with 8 bases lining up with TRBD1. Looked up from germline, CDR1 is SGHDT and CDR2 is YYEEEE. J lost 5 bases, V lost 4 bases, and 7 bases had no gene match. The CDR3 length is 15 residues. CDR3 sequence reads: CASSPGQGVTGELFF. For the CDR3, the DNA is TGTGCCAGCAGCCCTGGACAGGGAGTTACCGGGGAGCTGTTTTTT.

This clone was observed a handful of times. The chain combines TRBV7-3 with TRBJ2-2; TRBD2 aligns across 9 bases. The junction had 11 bases not matched to a gene; V was cut back by 5 bases and J by 4 bases. This CDR3 is 17 amino acids long. Germline CDR1 reads SGHTA; CDR2 reads FQGTGA. The CDR3 protein is CASSLLSGGGGTGELFF. The CDR3 DNA is TGTGCCAGCAGCCTCCTTAGCGGGGGCGGGGGCACCGGGGAGCTGTTTTTT. Full variable domain (remainder filled in from reference TRBV7-3 and TRBJ2-2): GAGVSQTPSNKVTEKGKYVELRCDPISGHTALYWYRQSLGQGPEFLIYFQGTGAADDSGLPNDRFFAVRPEGSVSTLKIQRTERGDSAVYLCASSLLSGGGGTGELFFGEGSRLTVL.

In DNA, the CDR3 is TGTGCCAGCAGCTCGACTCGGGGGGGGGCCGCAGCTAATGAAAAACTGTTTTTT. It encodes CASSSTRGGAAANEKLFF. This chain joins TRBV13 and TRBJ1-4; weak D call: TRBD1 (6 bases). Trimming shortened V by 4 bases and J by 3 bases, and 21 bases separated the two germline ends. From germline, CDR1 is PRHDT and CDR2 FYEKMQ (reference sequence). The CDR3 has 18 amino acids.

V gene TRBV11-2 combines with J gene TRBJ1-2, with D hard to call. This CDR3 region has 14 residues. In germline, CDR1 is SGHAT, CDR2 FQNNGV. V shed 0 bases and J shed 3 bases, with 8 bases lying between them. The CDR3 DNA is TGTGCCAGCAGCTTAGATGTCGCGGACTATGGCTACACCTTC. This translates into CASSLDVADYGYTF.

This clone was counted between two and nine times. V is TRBV11-2 and J is TRBJ1-5; the D is unclear. This CDR3 contains 16 residues. With 1 base removed from V and 0 bases from J, the gap between germline ends came to 10 bases. Germline CDR1 and CDR2: SGHAT and FQNNGV. CDR3 in amino acids: CASSLVGGYSNQPQHF. CDR3 nucleotides: TGTGCCAGCAGCTTAGTCGGCGGGTATAGCAATCAGCCCCAGCATTTT.

In this sample, this clone turned up a few times. The rearrangement links TRBV6-5 to TRBJ2-2; no definite D call. This CDR3 is built from 12 residues. Trimming removed 5 bases at V and 3 bases at J, with 4 bases between. CDR1 and CDR2 from the germline V gene are MNHEY and SVGAGI. CDR3 nucleotides: TGTGCCAGCAGTCCCTACACCGGGGAGCTGTTTTTT. Translation: CASSPYTGELFF.